This TCR beta chain was observed in a study of technical replicates of blood from a few donors. The protocol was immunoSEQ multiplex PCR, while the TCRdb copy is restricted to in-frame clones and leaves out a portion. The table has 95,000 to 100,000 clones, over 95% seen once; the top ten hold roughly 0.21%. The CDR3 contains 15 residues. Per germline, CDR1 MNHEY and CDR2 SVGAGI. V shed 0 bases and J 5 bases; nucleotides not matched to a gene: 5. The TCR sequence derives from a human donor in good health. The chain combines TRBV6-5 with TRBJ1-2; 8 bases are shared with TRBD1. Source material: T cells isolated from PBMCs. The CDR3 sequence is CASSYSMDREYGYTF. CDR3 nucleotide sequence: TGTGCCAGCAGTTACTCGATGGACAGGGAGTATGGCTACACCTTC.